The clone carrying this T cell receptor beta chain was seen only a few times. The target antigen is unknown. Germline assignment: CDR1 DFQATT and CDR2 SNEGSKA (reference sequence). V was clipped by 5 bases and J by 5 bases; unmatched bases: 16. This CDR3 region has 17 residues. This sample is part of a study of CD8 T cells in ankylosing spondylitis. Study outcomes and limitations: Ankylosing spondylitis blood appeared to be characterized by a TCR beta motif of under 10 highly homologous variants.

TCRdb reanalysed the 5' RACE reads using MiXCR and keeps one entry per CDR3 protein. The repertoire has about 450,000 distinct CDR3 sequences, 25% to 30% of them found once; the top ten carry 0.75% to 0.9%. Sequenced material: blood, either unsorted or a sorted T cell fraction (not recorded which). This TCR derives from a male donor with ankylosing spondylitis. This sequence joins TRBV20-1 and TRBJ1-5; 9 bases match TRBD1. The CDR3, as DNA: TGCAGTGCTCGTCCTGGGACAGGGTTAATTTGGGATCAGCCCCAGCATTTT. This encodes CSARPGTGLIWDQPQHF.